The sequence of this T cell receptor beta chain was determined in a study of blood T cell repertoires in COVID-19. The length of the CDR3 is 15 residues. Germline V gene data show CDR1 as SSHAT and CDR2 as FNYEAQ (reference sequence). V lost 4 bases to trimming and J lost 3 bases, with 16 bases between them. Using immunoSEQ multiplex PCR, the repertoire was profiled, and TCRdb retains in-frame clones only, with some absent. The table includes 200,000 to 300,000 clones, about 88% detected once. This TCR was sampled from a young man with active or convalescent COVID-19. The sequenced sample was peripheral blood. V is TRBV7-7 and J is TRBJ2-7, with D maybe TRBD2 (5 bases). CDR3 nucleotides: TGTGCCAGCAGCTCGTTAGACCCAGACTACTACGAGCAGTACTTC. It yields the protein CASSSLDPDYYEQYF.